This T cell receptor (beta chain) was sequenced for a study of PD-L1 blockade in urothelial cancer. Study-level background: Patients began atezolizumab, 1,200 mg intravenously every 3 weeks, in the mid-2010s. General study results and limits: Where pretreatment blood TCR clonality fell below the median, better survival was predicted.

Repertoires were generated with immunoSEQ multiplex PCR, while TCRdb's copy carries only in-frame clones and drops some. Of tens of thousands of clones listed, nearly 90% are singletons. The CDR3 contains 15 residues. V shed 2 bases, J shed 10 bases, and the junction held 9 bases outside the gene matches. Germline V gene sequence: CDR1 SGHDT, CDR2 YYEEEE. A note on this clone: Its target is unknown.

The sequence derives from a man aged 55 to 70 with urothelial cancer. The starting material was PBMCs, obtained around atezolizumab (anti-PD-L1) treatment. This chain links TRBV5-6 with TRBJ1-6; the match to TRBD1 covers 7 bases. CDR3: CASSFQQGIRSPLHF. CDR3 sequence (DNA): TGTGCCAGCAGCTTCCAACAGGGGATAAGGTCACCCCTCCACTTT. Filled out from reference TRBV5-6 and TRBJ1-6, the complete variable domain reads DAGVTQSPTHLIKTRGQQVTLRCSPKSGHDTVSWYQQALGQGPQFIFQYYEEEERQRGNFPDRFSGHQFPNYSSELNVNALLLGDSALYLCASSFQQGIRSPLHFGNGTRLTVT.